This TCR beta chain is drawn from a study of T-cell memory formation after mild COVID-19 (dated by TCRdb to the early 2020s). General notes on the study: TCR sequence clusters from the two donors were found to be largely donor specific. T-cell clones expanding and contracting after mild COVID-19 in two donors were tracked by longitudinal TCRalpha and TCRbeta repertoire sequencing. Two young, previously healthy adult volunteers, one female and one male, were included in the cohort. Paper-wide results and their limitations: Contracting CD4+ clones turned up mainly in the CM and EM memory subsets, whereas EMRA was where CD8+ clones were enriched. Whether the second-wave clones peaking on day 37 were SARS-CoV-2 specific was not confirmed. Only a couple of mild cases were covered by the study, and larger cohorts that include severe cases with pre-infection samples were considered necessary. Balanced CD4/CD8 phenotypes were observed for clones contracting from day 15 to 85, whereas a bias towards CD4+ was observed for a second wave of clones expanding from day 15 to 37. The detection of some responding clones in pre-infection memory suggests that pre-existing cross-reactive memory T cells joined the SARS-CoV-2 response.

Sequencing took place on an Illumina NovaSeq 6000. Using 5'RACE with constant-segment primers, TCRalpha and TCRbeta cDNA libraries were constructed, with sample barcodes and unique molecular identifiers added in the process. RNA was extracted from every sample with Trizol reagent. Libraries were amplified in two PCR steps, with a second sample barcode and Illumina TruSeq adapters added in the second step. Sequencing of libraries was performed on an Illumina NovaSeq with 2 x 150 bp paired-end reads. For the original study's pipeline: Reads were demultiplexed and collapsed into UMI-guided consensus sequences with migec v1.2.7. Using mixcr v2.1.11, UMI consensuses were aligned to TRA and TRB V and J templates and then assembled into clonotypes. A clonotype was counted as expanded or contracted only when both edgeR and NoisET called the clonotype significant, with the noise models trained on biological replicates. For edgeR calls, the thresholds were a false discovery rate-adjusted p below 0.01 and a log2 fold-change of 1. As an exploratory analysis of dynamics, max-normalized trajectories of the 1000 most abundant clonotypes were examined with PCA combined with hierarchical clustering. Separately sequenced CD4+ and CD8+ repertoires were used to assign a CD4 or CD8 phenotype to each responding clone. Using fastp at Q25 and MiXCR, TCRdb reprocessed the public reads and kept productive beta chains. Rows with one shared CDR3 protein collapse into an entry with the most common genes and DNA. The V and J calls were not made by the authors but by TCRdb's processing. The sample table shows over 350,000 distinct CDR3 sequences, and 24% are seen once. Together, the top ten hold 7% to 9.5% of the sample.

Details on this clonotype: It lacks a known antigen. No qualities accompany the bases; no much larger clone lies one base away.

Ficoll-Paque density gradient centrifugation was used to isolate PBMCs. CDR1 and CDR2 are read off the germline V gene as SGHRS and YFSETQ. A distance of 20 bases separates the germline ends of V and J, which lose 4 bases and 7 bases respectively. Including cysteine and phenylalanine, the CDR3 has 15 amino acids. Only CDR3 DNA is held: 45 bases, read in frame from base 1. Material: PBMCs or a T cell subset sorted from them (not recorded which). This receptor was obtained from an adult woman who had mild COVID-19 (a few samples of this study predate the infection). The sample titles of this study are shuffled in the database, so cell type and time point are left out; the donor was told from shared clones. This receptor chain uses TRBV5-1 and TRBJ1-2, with the D gene not confidently named. The CDR3 has the sequence CASSNLAAGTGGYTF. The bases are TGCGCCAGCAGCAACCTCGCGGCGGGAACCGGTGGCTACACCTTC.